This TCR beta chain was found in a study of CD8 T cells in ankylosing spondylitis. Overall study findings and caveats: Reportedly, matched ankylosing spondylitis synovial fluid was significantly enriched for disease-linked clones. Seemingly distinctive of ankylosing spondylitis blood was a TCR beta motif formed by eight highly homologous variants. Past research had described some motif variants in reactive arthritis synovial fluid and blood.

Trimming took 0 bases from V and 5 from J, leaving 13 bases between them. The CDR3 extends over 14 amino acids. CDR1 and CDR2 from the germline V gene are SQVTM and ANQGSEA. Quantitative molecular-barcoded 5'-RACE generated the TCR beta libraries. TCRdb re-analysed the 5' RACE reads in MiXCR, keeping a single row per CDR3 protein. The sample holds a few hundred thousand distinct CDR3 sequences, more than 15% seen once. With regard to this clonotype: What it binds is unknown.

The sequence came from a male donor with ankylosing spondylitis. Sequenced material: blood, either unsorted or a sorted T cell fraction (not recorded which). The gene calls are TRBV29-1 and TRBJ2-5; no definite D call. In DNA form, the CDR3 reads TGCAGCGTTGAAGACGGGTGGTGGGTGGAGACCCAGTACTTC. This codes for CSVEDGWWVETQYF.